This TCR beta chain is drawn from a study of CD8 T cells in Susac syndrome. Trimming shortened V by 2 bases and J by 7 bases, and 5 bases separated the two germline ends. This CDR3 spans 12 amino acids. Germline lookup yields CDR1 MNHNY and CDR2 SVGAGI (reference sequence). The authors carried out high-throughput sequencing of TCR beta. They applied it to CD8+ and CD4+ T cells obtained from blood. The study, taken as a whole, reports: Clonal expansion was present among Susac CD8+ cells. This expansion reached its peak in TEMRA cells and in active patients.

Regarding this clonotype: Its target is unknown.

Random hexamers served to reverse transcribe about 0.5 to 1 ug RNA. Multiplex PCR with immunoSEQ amplified the TCR beta CDR3 across 54 Vbeta and 13 Jbeta. TCRdb redid the calling of the immunoSEQ multiplex PCR reads with MiXCR, one entry per CDR3 protein. The repertoire consists of about 83,000 distinct CDR3 sequences, with roughly 95% occurring once and the leading ten covering approximately 0.41%. The source is a human donor with Susac syndrome. The sample consisted of CD8+ T cells from PBMCs. The rearrangement joins TRBV6-6 to TRBJ2-2; D not resolved. In DNA, the CDR3 is TGTGCCAGCAGTTACAATGGCGGGGAGCTGTTTTTT. Translation gives CASSYNGGELFF.